Presented here are 14 T cell receptor beta chains from one specimen sequenced in a study of T cells after yellow fever vaccination. TCRdb redid the calling of the 5' RACE reads with MiXCR, one entry per CDR3 protein. The sample shows more than 95,000 distinct CDR3 sequences, roughly 7.9% of them seen only once. Sequenced here: CD4+ T cells sorted from PBMCs, sampled roughly 45 days after the first yellow fever vaccination. These receptors all come from a man aged 18 to 30 who received the YFV17D yellow fever vaccine.

This clonotype was observed at least ten times. This chain uses TRBV4-2 with TRBJ2-5, with unresolved D. The germline V gene has CDR1 LGHNA and CDR2 YNFKEQ. The V and J ends lost 1 base and 1 base respectively, with 7 bases between them. CDR3 length: 14 residues. In DNA, the CDR3 is TGTGCCAGCAGCCAAGGGTACGGCCAAGAGACCCAGTACTTC. Translated, it gives CASSQGYGQETQYF.

In this sample, this clonotype turned up many times. The chain uses TRBV12-5 and TRBJ2-7; D is ambiguous. The V gene lost 2 bases and the J gene lost 9 bases, with 14 bases spanning the gap. Germline-derived CDR1 and CDR2 are LGHNT and FRNRAP. The CDR3 has 13 amino acids. The CDR3 sequence is CASGLSNSDGQYF. CDR3 coding DNA: TGTGCTAGTGGTTTGAGTAATTCGGATGGGCAGTACTTC.

At least ten counts were recorded for this clonotype. The chain is built from TRBV7-2 and TRBJ1-1; no definite D call. CDR3 length equals 13 residues. Trimming took 5 bases from V and 7 from J, leaving 14 bases between them. Germline-derived CDR1 and CDR2 are SGHTA and FQGNSA. In DNA, the CDR3 is TGTGCCAGCAGCCCTCGGGCCGCCGGTGAAGCTTTCTTT. Translation: CASSPRAAGEAFF.

This clonotype was seen ten or more times. The rearrangement joins TRBV12-3 or TRBV12-4 to TRBJ2-4; the D gene is possibly TRBD1 (8 bases). The CDR3 length is 14 residues. Trimming removed 5 bases at V and 6 bases at J, with 14 bases between. The CDR3 coding sequence is TGTGCCAGCAGTAAGACAGGGGAGGGAAACATTCAGTACTTC. Translating gives CASSKTGEGNIQYF.

This clonotype was seen ten or more times. The rearrangement links TRBV12-3 or TRBV12-4 to TRBJ1-2; no clear D. The CDR3 is 13 residues long. V dropped 2 bases and J dropped 5 bases, with 9 bases sitting between them. CDR3 DNA: TGTGCCAGCAGTTTATTGTTGGGGTATGGCTACACCTTC. This translates into CASSLLLGYGYTF.

This clonotype was picked up many times. J is TRBJ2-2 and V is TRBV7-2, with a weak D call TRBD1 (5 bases). CDR3 size: 13 residues. Between the trimmed V and J ends, which lost 5 bases and 6 bases, there was a span of 10 bases. Per the germline V gene, CDR1 is SGHTA and CDR2 is FQGNSA. The CDR3 sequence: CASSPQGAGELFF. The CDR3 DNA is TGTGCCAGCAGCCCCCAGGGCGCCGGGGAGCTGTTTTTT.

The table lists this clonotype with many counts. V gene TRBV5-6 combines with J gene TRBJ2-1; 7 bases fit TRBD2. V lost 1 base and J lost 6; bases outside the gene matches: 28. The CDR3 contains 22 residues. Per the germline V gene, CDR1 is SGHDT and CDR2 is YYEEEE. CDR3 nucleotide sequence: TGTGCCAGCAGCTTGATTCCGTGGTTTTTGGGCCCTGGACTAGGAAGAGTCAATGAGCAGTTCTTC. Amino acids: CASSLIPWFLGPGLGRVNEQFF.

In its sample, this clonotype was seen many times. The gene calls are TRBV7-2 and TRBJ2-7; D gene uncertain. CDR3 size: 15 residues. The germline gives CDR1 SGHTA, CDR2 FQGNSA. V was cut by 0 bases and J by 2 bases, with 11 bases left in between. The CDR3 is CASSLASGPAYEQYV. The CDR3 DNA reads TGTGCCAGCAGCTTAGCGTCTGGACCTGCCTACGAGCAGTACGTC.

This clonotype was counted at least ten times. The V gene is TRBV6-5, the J gene TRBJ2-7; tentatively, D is TRBD1 or TRBD2 (6 bases each). Germline CDR1 MNHEY, CDR2 SVGAGI. This CDR3 is built from 14 residues. V lost 4 bases, J lost 12 bases, and 22 bases lay in between. This chain's CDR3 is CASSSDVGTGRWYV. DNA for the CDR3: TGTGCCAGCAGTTCGGATGTCGGAACAGGGAGGTGGTACGTC.

Ten or more counts support this clonotype. The chain's CDR3 is CASSLDPPMQYF. The CDR3 DNA reads TGCGCCAGCAGCTTGGATCCCCCGATGCAGTATTTT. The genes are TRBV5-1 and TRBJ2-3; D gene uncertain. The germline V gene encodes CDR1 SGHRS and CDR2 YFSETQ. V shed 0 bases and J shed 11 bases, with 10 bases lying between them. The CDR3 has 12 residues.

With regard to this clonotype: This may come from a read error, since a much larger clone is one base off. V usage is TRBV20-1 and J usage is TRBJ1-2; D is ambiguous. CDR1 DFQATT and CDR2 SNEGSKA come from the germline V gene (reference sequence). The CDR3 totals 12 residues. In DNA form, the CDR3 reads TGCGGTGCTAGTACACCCGCGTATGGCTACACCTTC. It specifies CGASTPAYGYTF.

This clonotype was recorded at least ten times. V and J are TRBV5-1 and TRBJ2-5; D ambiguous. CDR1 and CDR2 from the germline V gene are SGHRS and YFSETQ. The CDR3 is made up of 15 amino acids. V was clipped by 0 bases and J by 1 base, with 10 bases between them. CDR3 amino acids: CASSLGREPQETQYF. CDR3 nucleotides: TGCGCCAGCAGCTTGGGTAGGGAACCCCAAGAGACCCAGTACTTC.

In its sample, this clonotype was seen many times. One end of the junction fails to match germline, which may point to a read error. This rearrangement joins TRBV20-1 to TRBJ2-7; D is uncertain. CDR3 length equals 11 residues. Germline lookup yields CDR1 DFQATT and CDR2 SNEGSKA (reference sequence). The CDR3 bases are TGCAGGGCTAAGGATGTTTACGAGCAGTACTTC. Translation: CRAKDVYEQYF.

This clonotype was found once. V and J are TRBV3-1 and TRBJ2-3; a weak D match, TRBD2 (5 bases). Looked up from germline, CDR1 is LGHDT and CDR2 is YNNKEL (reference sequence). The germline V and J ends were trimmed by 7 bases and 0 bases, with 11 bases remaining between them. The CDR3 spans 14 residues. The CDR3 spells CASTSRVSTDTQYF. CDR3 sequence (DNA): TGTGCCAGCACCTCGCGGGTCAGCACAGATACGCAGTATTTT.